The count of the clone carrying this T cell receptor beta chain is one. The method was immunoSEQ multiplex PCR; TCRdb's version includes in-frame clones alone and lacks a portion of them. There are around 80,000 clones in the sample; about 96% occur only once, and approximately 1% lies in the top ten. This specimen belongs to a study of T cell changes during pregnancy in multiple sclerosis. The germline CDR1 and CDR2 sequences are SGDLS and YYNGEE. The V end was cut by 0 bases, the J end by 0 bases, with 19 bases between. The CDR3 sequence is 19 residues long. Sequenced here: peripheral blood, sampled in the second trimester of pregnancy. The source of this sequence is a female donor with multiple sclerosis, enrolled in a pregnancy study. This sequence joins TRBV9 and TRBJ2-1, with a possible D match to TRBD2 (6 bases). CDR3 protein: CASSVEPSAALSSYNEQFF. CDR3 DNA sequence: TGTGCCAGCAGCGTAGAACCTAGCGCGGCCCTGAGCTCCTACAATGAGCAGTTCTTC.